These 6 T cell receptor beta chains share one sample of origin, sequenced in a study of T-cell reconstitution after alpha-beta-depleted transplantation in children. Molecular barcoding with unique molecular identifiers was used for the TCRbeta library. From the PCR reads, TCRdb called clonotypes with MiXCR, one entry per CDR3 protein. The sample lists about 1,000,000 distinct CDR3 sequences; under 30% were seen once. The material sequenced was PBMCs, mostly from graft donor cells, taken 360 days after TCRalphabeta/CD19-depleted stem cell transplant. All receptors derive from a boy under two years old who had a stem cell transplant for SCID, so the T cells may come from the graft donor.

The chain is built from TRBV18 and TRBJ2-6, with 8 bases identical to TRBD1. J gave up 2 bases and V 3 bases, and 12 bases lay outside the gene matches. Germline V lookup: CDR1 KGHSH, CDR2 LQKENI. The CDR3 covers 19 residues. The CDR3 DNA reads as TGTGCCAGCTCACCCTCCGAGGACAGGGTCGTTCCTGGGGCCAACGTCCTGACTTTC. Its translation is CASSPSEDRVVPGANVLTF.

A few counts support this clonotype. The chain's CDR3 is CAISEPGLARGTDTQYF. The CDR3 region has the DNA TGTGCCATCAGTGAGCCGGGACTCGCCCGGGGTACAGATACGCAGTATTTT. V is TRBV10-3 and J is TRBJ2-3; D might be TRBD2 (6 bases). CDR3 length: 17 residues. V lost 2 bases and J 3 bases, leaving 18 bases between the germline ends. Germline V gene data show CDR1 as ENHRY and CDR2 as SYGVKD.

The rearrangement uses TRBV20-1 and TRBJ2-7; D assignment may be TRBD1 or TRBD2 (5 bases each). This CDR3 contains 13 residues. Germline-derived CDR1 and CDR2 are DFQATT and SNEGSKA (reference sequence). With 6 bases removed from V and 9 bases from J, the gap between germline ends came to 21 bases. In DNA form, the CDR3 reads TGCAGTGCCAGGGTTGGGGTCCACGAGGGGCAGTACTTC. Its translation: CSARVGVHEGQYF.

This clonotype was counted a few times. This chain joins TRBV5-5 and TRBJ2-3, with D unclear. The CDR3 loop spans 18 amino acids. The germline gives CDR1 SGHKS, CDR2 YYEKEE (reference sequence). V lost 2 bases and J lost 2, with 21 bases in between. This CDR3 is CASSFIRKSNALTDTQYF. CDR3 nucleotide sequence: TGTGCCAGCAGCTTTATTAGGAAGTCCAATGCCCTCACAGATACGCAGTATTTT. The full variable domain, with the rest looked up from reference TRBV5-5 and TRBJ2-3, is DAGVTQSPTHLIKTRGQQVTLRCSPISGHKSVSWYQQVLGQGPQFIFQYYEKEERGRGNFPDRFSARQFPNYSSELNVNALLLGDSALYLCASSFIRKSNALTDTQYFGPGTRLTVL.

This clonotype has only a few counts. The chain has TRBV4-1 and TRBJ1-2; D not resolved. The germline CDR1 and CDR2 sequences are MGHRA and YSYEKL. CDR3 length equals 13 residues. V dropped 1 base and J dropped 5 bases, with 8 bases sitting between them. Here the CDR3 reads CASSQGARYGYTF. The CDR3 DNA follows: TGCGCCAGCAGCCAAGGGGCAAGATATGGCTACACCTTC.

The chain uses TRBV6-1 and TRBJ2-6; D gene ambiguous. V was trimmed by 7 bases and J by 0 bases, leaving 7 bases between them. The CDR3 has 14 residues. Germline lookup yields CDR1 MNHNS and CDR2 SASEGT. The CDR3 DNA reads TGTGCCAGCACGGCGCGCTCTGGGGCCAACGTCCTGACTTTC. It encodes CASTARSGANVLTF.